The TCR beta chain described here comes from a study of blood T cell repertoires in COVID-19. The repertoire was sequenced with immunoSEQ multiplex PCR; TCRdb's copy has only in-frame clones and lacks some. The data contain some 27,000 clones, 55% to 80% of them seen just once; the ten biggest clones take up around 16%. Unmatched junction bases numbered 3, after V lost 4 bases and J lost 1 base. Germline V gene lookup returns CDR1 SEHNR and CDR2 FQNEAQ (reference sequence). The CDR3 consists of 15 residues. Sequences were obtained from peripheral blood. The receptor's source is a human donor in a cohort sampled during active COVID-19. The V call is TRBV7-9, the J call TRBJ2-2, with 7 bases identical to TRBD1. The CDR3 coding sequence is TGTGCCAGCAGCTCGACAGGGCTGAACACCGGGGAGCTGTTTTTT. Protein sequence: CASSSTGLNTGELFF.